Sequencing of this T cell receptor beta chain was carried out in a study of shared clonotypes between healthy human individuals. General observations from the study: Sequencing depth was expected to influence donor clonotype sharing. Clonotypes shared by all four donors outscored non-shared clonotypes in generation probability.

Concerning this clone: Its target is unknown.

V dropped 8 bases and J dropped 5; count of bases not matched to a gene: 15. Germline V lookup: CDR1 LGHNT, CDR2 FRNRAP. This CDR3 comprises 17 residues. The authors ran the assay at deep level. Using immunoSEQ multiplex PCR, the repertoire was profiled, and TCRdb retains in-frame clones only, with some absent. The sample has roughly 1,100,000 clones, about 70% seen once. Material: memory CD4+ T cells sorted from blood. Stated subset: CD45RA-negative fraction. This clonotype was sampled from a man between 18 and 35 years old in good health. The V call is TRBV12-5, the J call TRBJ1-1, with 12 bases lining up with TRBD1. CDR3 sequence (DNA): TGTGCTAGTACAAGGCCCGGGACAGGGGGCCATGGGACTGAAGCTTTCTTT. Its translation is CASTRPGTGGHGTEAFF.